This TCR beta chain was sequenced during a study of regulatory T cells in long-lasting Graves disease. General observations from the study: With persistent disease, TRBV28, TRBJ1-2 and TRBJ2-5 were the favored segments.

J lost 9 bases, V lost 4 bases, and 7 bases had no gene match. The CDR3 spans 13 residues. The germline CDR1 and CDR2 sequences are SGDLS and YYNGEE. Of note for this clonotype: No antigen is known for it.

Investigators prepared the TCR beta libraries by applying iRepertoire HTBI primers and Arm-PCR of CDR3 regions. TCRdb independently ran MiXCR on the multiplex PCR reads; one entry per CDR3 protein. The sample comprises approximately 310,000 distinct CDR3 sequences, 15% to 20% of which are singletons, and 35% to 45% rests with the top ten. Indicated time point: newly diagnosed GD, antithyroid drugs for less than 3 months. PBMC-extracted RNA yielded the TCR library. The diagnosis of Graves' disease used American Thyroid Association guidelines. The receptor comes from a female donor with Graves disease. The chain has TRBV9 and TRBJ2-1; TRBD1 aligns across 7 bases. The sample here was peripheral blood mononuclear cells (PBMCs), taken at new diagnosis, from a patient treated with antithyroid drugs. The DNA of the CDR3 is TGTGCCAGCAGCCTCCGAGGGGGCGTTGAGCAGTTCTTC. Its translation: CASSLRGGVEQFF.